This T cell receptor beta chain derives from a study of blood T cell repertoires in COVID-19 (dated by TCRdb to 2019 to 2021). In the study overall: Samples covering the acute and convalescent phases of COVID-19 were provided by collaborators in the United States, Italy and Spain. Subjects who had been exposed to COVID-19, were actively infected with it, or had recovered from it provided the deeply sampled blood TCRbeta repertoires that made up the dataset. The repertoires were made available in a free public database intended to serve as a resource for research on the immune response to SARS-CoV-2. Where HLA class I and class II types were available, the types were taken from metadata supplied by the sample provider, not from assay-based typing. The samples were drawn from two sources: the first 160 participants of the ongoing ImmuneRACE study, and 950 to 1,500 subjects contributed by 6 global collaborators. The prospective study material was composed of cDNA or gDNA derived from T cells, B-cell-depleted T cells, or PBMCs. The sample metadata nearly always contained a de-identified subject ID, COVID-19 status, age in years and sex.

The collaborating institutions used their own protocols to collect whole blood in K2EDTA tubes. For TCRbeta analysis, collaborators shipped samples as frozen whole blood, isolated PBMCs, or DNA extracted from either of those sample types. Clipping removes 5 bases from V and 2 bases from J, with 10 as the unmatched junction base count. The germline V gene supplies CDR1 SGHAT and CDR2 FQNNGV. The CDR3 covers 16 residues, taking in both the cysteine and the phenylalanine. Only CDR3 DNA remains: 48 bases, in frame from the first base. A remark on this clone: The antigen it binds to is not known. Base qualities are not recorded, but no much larger clone differs from it by a single base.

Overall results and qualifications from the work: The amount of clinical and demographic metadata varied by source and participant and was provided uncurated.

TCRbeta CDR3 regions were amplified from genomic DNA by means of the immunoSEQ Assay, a bias-controlled multiplex PCR. Under the source paper's analysis protocol: The number of nucleated cells in each sample was estimated by amplification of reference gene primers within the assay. To quantify the absolute abundance of each unique TCRbeta CDR3 rearrangement, sequence reads were collapsed and filtered. Productive Simpson clonality was computed per sample as the square root of Simpson's diversity index over productive rearrangements. TCRdb mirrors the immuneACCESS table, restricted to in-frame sequences. Some clones are absent from its copies; in checked studies, under half trace to an unresolved V gene, and the reason for the others is unknown. The DNA gave D and trimming, while V, J and clone size come from that table. This sample gives about 200,000 clones in total; roughly 80% of them show up just once. The ten most abundant clones make up about 8% of the sample.

Sequenced: peripheral blood. The chain is encoded by TRBV11-2 joined to TRBJ2-3, and 7 junction bases match TRBD1. The source is a woman older than 75 with acute or convalescent COVID-19. The sequence in DNA is TGTGCCAGCAGCACTCGGGACAGCTTCTCCACAGATACGCAGTATTTT. Its protein reads: CASSTRDSFSTDTQYF.